This TCR beta chain was recovered during a study of T cell responses to AZD1222 COVID-19 vaccine. Concerning this clone itself: Its antigen is not known.

Germline CDR1 reads MDHEN; CDR2 reads SYDVKM. The CDR3 length is 16 residues. Trimming removed 5 bases from V and 0 bases from J; junction bases left unmatched: 7. The method was immunoSEQ multiplex PCR; TCRdb's version includes in-frame clones alone and lacks a portion of them. The sample shows over 50,000 clones, about four fifths of them seen only once. Findings of the study overall: Targets within unmutated variant regions were reportedly found for nearly half of spike-specific TCRs. Donors were largely white British and mainly female; clonal diversity was possibly underestimated. Spike-specific TCR breadth and depth were elevated following two AZD1222 doses. Researchers took repertoire samples only after the peak T cell response had come.

This sequence originates from an adult who received the AZD1222 COVID-19 vaccine. The V call is TRBV28, the J call TRBJ1-3, with TRBD1 matching 7 bases. Specimen: peripheral blood, collected 28 days after the second AZD1222 dose. The CDR3 DNA reads TGTGCCAGCAGTAGGTCTACAGGGGCCTCTGGAAACACCATATATTTT. Amino acid sequence: CASSRSTGASGNTIYF.